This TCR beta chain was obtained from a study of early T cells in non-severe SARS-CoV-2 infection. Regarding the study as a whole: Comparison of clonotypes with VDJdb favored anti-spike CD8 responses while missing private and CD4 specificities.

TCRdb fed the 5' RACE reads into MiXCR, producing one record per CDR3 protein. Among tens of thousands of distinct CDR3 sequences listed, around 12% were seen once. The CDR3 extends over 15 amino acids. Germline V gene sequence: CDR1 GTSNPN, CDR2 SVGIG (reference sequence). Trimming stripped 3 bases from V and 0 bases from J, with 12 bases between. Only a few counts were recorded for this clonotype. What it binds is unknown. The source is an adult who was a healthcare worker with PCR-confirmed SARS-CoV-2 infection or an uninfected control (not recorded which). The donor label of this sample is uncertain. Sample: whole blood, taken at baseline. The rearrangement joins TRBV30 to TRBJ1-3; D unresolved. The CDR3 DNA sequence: TGTGCCTGGAGCGCGGACCCTAACTCTGGAAACACCATATATTTT. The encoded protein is CAWSADPNSGNTIYF.